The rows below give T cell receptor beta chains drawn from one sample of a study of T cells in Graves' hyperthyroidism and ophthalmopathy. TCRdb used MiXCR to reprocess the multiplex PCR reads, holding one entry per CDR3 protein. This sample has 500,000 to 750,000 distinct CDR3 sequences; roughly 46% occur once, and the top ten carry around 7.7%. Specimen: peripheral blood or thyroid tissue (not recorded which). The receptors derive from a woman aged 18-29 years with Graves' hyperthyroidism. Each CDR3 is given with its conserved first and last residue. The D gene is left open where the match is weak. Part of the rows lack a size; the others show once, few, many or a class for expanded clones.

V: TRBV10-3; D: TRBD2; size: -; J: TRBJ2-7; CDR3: CAISGTSQDSAVYEQYF; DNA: TGTGCCATCAGCGGGACTAGTCAGGACAGTGCAGTCTACGAGCAGTACTTC
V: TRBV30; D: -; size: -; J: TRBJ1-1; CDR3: CAWSVAGGSEAFF; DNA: TGTGCCTGGAGTGTAGCGGGAGGTTCTGAAGCTTTCTTT
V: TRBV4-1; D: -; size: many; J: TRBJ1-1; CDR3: CASSPGGGRTNTEAFF; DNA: TGCGCCAGCAGCCCAGGCGGCGGACGGACAAACACTGAAGCTTTCTTT
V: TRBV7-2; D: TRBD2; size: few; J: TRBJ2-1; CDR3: CASSLQAGVGNEQFF; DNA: TGTGCCAGCAGCTTACAAGCGGGAGTAGGCAATGAGCAGTTCTTC
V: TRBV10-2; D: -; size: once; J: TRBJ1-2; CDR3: CASKGRLPNYGYTF; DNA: TGCGCCAGCAAGGGCAGACTCCCTAACTATGGCTACACCTTC
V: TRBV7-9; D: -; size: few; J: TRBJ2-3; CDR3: CASGKGDTQYF; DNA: TGTGCCAGCGGAAAGGGAGATACGCAGTATTTT
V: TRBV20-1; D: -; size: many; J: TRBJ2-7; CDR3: CSAREASFTYEQYF; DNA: TGCAGTGCTAGAGAAGCTAGTTTCACCTACGAGCAGTACTTC
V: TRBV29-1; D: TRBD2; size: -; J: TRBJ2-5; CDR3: CSLGGTSGMETQYF; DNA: TGCAGCTTAGGTGGGACTAGCGGGATGGAGACCCAGTACTTC
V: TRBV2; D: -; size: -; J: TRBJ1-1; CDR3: CASRTQVEAFF; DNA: TGTGCCAGCAGGACACAGGTTGAAGCTTTCTTT
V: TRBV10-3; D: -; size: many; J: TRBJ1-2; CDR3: CAISEQGAFYGYTF; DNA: TGTGCCATCAGTGAGCAGGGAGCCTTCTATGGCTACACCTTC
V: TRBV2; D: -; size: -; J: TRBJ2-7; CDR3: CASSGGRGYEQYF; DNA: TGTGCCAGCAGTGGAGGCAGGGGCTACGAGCAGTACTTC
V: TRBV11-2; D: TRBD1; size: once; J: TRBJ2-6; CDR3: CASSSNRGHGANVLTF; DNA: TGTGCCAGCAGCTCTAACAGGGGGCATGGGGCCAACGTCCTGACTTTC
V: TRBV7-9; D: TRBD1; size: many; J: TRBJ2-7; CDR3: CASSITGGRWSEQYF; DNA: TGTGCCAGCAGCATAACAGGGGGAAGATGGAGCGAGCAGTACTTC
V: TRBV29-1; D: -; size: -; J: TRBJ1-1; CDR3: CSVLAGTGTEAFF; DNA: TGCAGCGTCCTGGCAGGGACGGGTACTGAAGCTTTCTTT
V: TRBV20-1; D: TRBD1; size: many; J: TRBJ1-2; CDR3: CSARSPGQGIQHGYTF; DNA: TGCAGTGCTAGGAGTCCGGGACAGGGGATCCAGCACGGCTACACCTTC
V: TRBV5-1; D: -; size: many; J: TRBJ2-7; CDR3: CASSLFQQWDEQYF; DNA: TGCGCCAGCAGCTTGTTCCAGCAGTGGGACGAGCAGTACTTC
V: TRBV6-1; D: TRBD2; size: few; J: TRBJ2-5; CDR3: CASTLGLAGAETQYF; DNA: TGTGCCAGCACTTTGGGACTAGCGGGAGCAGAGACCCAGTACTTC
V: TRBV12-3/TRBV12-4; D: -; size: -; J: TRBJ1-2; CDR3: CASSEAGGRGYTF; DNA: TGTGCCAGCTCCGAGGCGGGAGGGCGAGGCTACACCTTC
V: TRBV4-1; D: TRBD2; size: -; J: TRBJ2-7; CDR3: CASSQGILAGEQYF; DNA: TGCGCCAGCAGCCAAGGAATATTAGCGGGAGAGCAGTACTTC
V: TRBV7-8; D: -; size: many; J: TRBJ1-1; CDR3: CASSLAGAGMNTEAFF; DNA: TGTGCCAGCAGCTTAGCAGGGGCGGGAATGAACACTGAAGCTTTCTTT
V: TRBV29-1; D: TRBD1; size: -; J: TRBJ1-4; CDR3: CSSLTGGNEKLFF; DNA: TGCAGCTCACTCACAGGGGGCAATGAAAAACTGTTTTTT
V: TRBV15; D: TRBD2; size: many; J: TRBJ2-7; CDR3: CATSKLAGEDEQYF; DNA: TGTGCCACCAGCAAACTAGCGGGAGAGGATGAGCAGTACTTC
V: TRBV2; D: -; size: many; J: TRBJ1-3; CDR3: CASSITMTGTSGNTIYF; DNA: TGTGCCAGCAGTATCACAATGACAGGAACCTCTGGAAACACCATATATTTT
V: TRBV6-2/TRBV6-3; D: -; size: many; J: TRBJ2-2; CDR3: CASRSERVFDGELFF; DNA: TGTGCCAGTCGGAGTGAGAGGGTGTTTGACGGGGAGCTGTTTTTT
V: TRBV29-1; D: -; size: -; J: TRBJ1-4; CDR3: CSVLAGGEKLFF; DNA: TGCAGCGTGTTAGCGGGAGGTGAAAAACTGTTTTTT
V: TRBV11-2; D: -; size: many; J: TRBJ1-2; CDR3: CASSPALAGYYGYTF; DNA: TGTGCCAGCAGCCCCGCTCTAGCGGGTTACTATGGCTACACCTTC
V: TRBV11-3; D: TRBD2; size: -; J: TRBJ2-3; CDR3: CASSTNSAGLVTDTQYF; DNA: TGTGCCAGCAGCACCAACTCCGCGGGACTAGTGACAGATACGCAGTATTTT
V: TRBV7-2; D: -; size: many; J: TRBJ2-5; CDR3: CASSSRGVQETQYF; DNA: TGTGCCAGCAGCTCTCGTGGAGTCCAAGAGACCCAGTACTTC
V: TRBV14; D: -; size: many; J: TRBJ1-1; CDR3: CASSRLGSTEAFF; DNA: TGTGCCAGCAGCAGGCTCGGGAGCACTGAAGCTTTCTTT
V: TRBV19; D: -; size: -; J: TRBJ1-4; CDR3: CATHHNEKLFF; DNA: TGTGCCACTCATCATAATGAAAAACTGTTTTTT